The T cell receptor (beta chain) described here comes from a study of control samples from healthy donors and cancer patients. The assay was immunoSEQ multiplex PCR, and TCRdb's table has in-frame clones only and misses some. The sample lists approximately 69,000 clones, around nine tenths occurring once. In regard to this clone: Compared with germline, one end of the junction differs, possibly owing to a read error.

CDR3 length equals 11 residues. Germline assignment: CDR1 SEHNR and CDR2 FQNEAQ (reference sequence). The source of this sequence is a man aged 55 to 70 with colorectal cancer. Sequenced: PBMCs. The V call is TRBV7-9, the J call TRBJ2-7, with unresolved D. The CDR3: CASSLGWTANF. Written as DNA, the CDR3 is TGTGCCAGCAGCTTAGGGTGGACGGCAAACTTC.